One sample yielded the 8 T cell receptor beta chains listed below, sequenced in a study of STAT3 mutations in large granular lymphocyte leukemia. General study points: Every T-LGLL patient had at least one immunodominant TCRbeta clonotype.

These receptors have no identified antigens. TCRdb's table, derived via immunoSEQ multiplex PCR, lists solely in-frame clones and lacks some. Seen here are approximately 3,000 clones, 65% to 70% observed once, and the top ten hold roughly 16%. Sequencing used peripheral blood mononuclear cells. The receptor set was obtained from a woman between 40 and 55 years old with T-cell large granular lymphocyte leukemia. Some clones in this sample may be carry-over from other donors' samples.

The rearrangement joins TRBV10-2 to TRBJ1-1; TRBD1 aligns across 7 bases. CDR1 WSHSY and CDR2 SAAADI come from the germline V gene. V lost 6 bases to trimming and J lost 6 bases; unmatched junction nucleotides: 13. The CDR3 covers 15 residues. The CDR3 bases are TGCGCCAGCAGAGACAGGGTGAGCCTTATCGCTGAAGCTTTCTTT. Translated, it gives CASRDRVSLIAEAFF.

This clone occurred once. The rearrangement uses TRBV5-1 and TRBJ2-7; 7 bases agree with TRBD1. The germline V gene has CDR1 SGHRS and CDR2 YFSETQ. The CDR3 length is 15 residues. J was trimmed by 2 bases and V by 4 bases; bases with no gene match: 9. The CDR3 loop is CASSVGTASTYEQYF. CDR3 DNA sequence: TGCGCCAGCAGCGTAGGGACAGCTTCAACCTACGAGCAGTACTTC.

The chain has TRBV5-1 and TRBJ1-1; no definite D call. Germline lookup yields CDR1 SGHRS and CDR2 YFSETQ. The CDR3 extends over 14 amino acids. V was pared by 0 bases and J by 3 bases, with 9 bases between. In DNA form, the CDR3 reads TGCGCCAGCAGCTTGGGCGTGGGAGACACTGAAGCTTTCTTT. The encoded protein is CASSLGVGDTEAFF. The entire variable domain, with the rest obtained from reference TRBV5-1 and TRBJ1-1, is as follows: KAGVTQTPRYLIKTRGQQVTLSCSPISGHRSVSWYQQTPGQGLQFLFEYFSETQRNKGNFPGRFSGRQFSNSRSEMNVSTLELGDSALYLCASSLGVGDTEAFFGQGTRLTVV.

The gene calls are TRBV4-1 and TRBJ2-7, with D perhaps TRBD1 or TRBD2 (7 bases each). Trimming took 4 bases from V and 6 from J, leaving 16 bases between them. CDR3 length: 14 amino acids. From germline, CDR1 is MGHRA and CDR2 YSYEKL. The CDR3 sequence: CASSPPGRGREQYF. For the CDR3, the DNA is TGCGCCAGCAGCCCCCCGGGGAGGGGGCGCGAGCAGTACTTC.

CDR3 region: CASTTEVSEKLFF. Written as DNA, the CDR3 is TGTGCCAGCACGACCGAAGTGAGTGAAAAACTGTTTTTT. The V gene is TRBV5-4, the J gene TRBJ1-4, with D hard to call. V was shortened by 6 bases and J by 7 bases, with 13 bases between the two germline ends. The CDR3 runs to 13 residues. Germline V gene sequence: CDR1 SGHNT, CDR2 YYREEE (reference sequence).

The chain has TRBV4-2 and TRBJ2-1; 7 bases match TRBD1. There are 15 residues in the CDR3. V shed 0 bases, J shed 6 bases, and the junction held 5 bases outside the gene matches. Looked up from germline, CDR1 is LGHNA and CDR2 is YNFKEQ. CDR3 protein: CASSQDLSGGNEQFF. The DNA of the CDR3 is TGTGCCAGCAGCCAAGATTTGTCAGGGGGCAATGAGCAGTTCTTC.

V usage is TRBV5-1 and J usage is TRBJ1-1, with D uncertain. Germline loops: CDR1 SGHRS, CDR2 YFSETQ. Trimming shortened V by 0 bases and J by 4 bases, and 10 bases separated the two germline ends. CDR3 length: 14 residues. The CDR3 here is CASSLAPGVTEAFF. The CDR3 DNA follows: TGCGCCAGCAGCTTGGCCCCTGGGGTCACTGAAGCTTTCTTT.

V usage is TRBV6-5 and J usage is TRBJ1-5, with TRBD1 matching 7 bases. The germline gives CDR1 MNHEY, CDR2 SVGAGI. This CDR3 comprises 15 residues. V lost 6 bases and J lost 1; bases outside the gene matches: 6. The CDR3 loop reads CASSQAGQSNQPQHF. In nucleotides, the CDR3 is TGTGCCAGCAGCCAAGCGGGACAGAGCAATCAGCCCCAGCATTTT.